These 9 T cell receptor beta chains originate from one sample sequenced in a study of lymphopenia after photon versus proton radiotherapy. Clones were read by immunoSEQ multiplex PCR, and TCRdb kept only the in-frame ones, dropping some. The sample carries 45,000 to 65,000 clones, about 92% recorded once. The specimen comprised peripheral blood, sampled from a patient treated with photon-based radiotherapy. The receptors were gathered from a woman aged 35 to 49 with cholangiocarcinoma.

This chain links TRBV5-5 with TRBJ2-7, with 10 bases identical to TRBD1. V gave up 4 bases and J gave up 4 bases; unmatched junction bases: 8. The germline V gene encodes CDR1 SGHKS and CDR2 YYEKEE (reference sequence). The CDR3 sequence is 15 residues long. The CDR3, as DNA: TGTGCCAGCAGCGAGGGACAGGGGATATTTTACGAGCAGTACTTC. As protein: CASSEGQGIFYEQYF.

The chain carries TRBV7-9 and TRBJ1-2, with D possibly matching TRBD1 (5 bases). Germline V gives CDR1 SEHNR, CDR2 FQNEAQ (reference sequence). V lost 2 bases, J lost 3 bases, and 13 bases lay in between. CDR3 length: 15 amino acids. The CDR3 spells CASSLRSGPHYGYTF. The CDR3 nucleotides are TGTGCCAGCAGCTTAAGGTCGGGACCCCACTATGGCTACACCTTC.

This clone occurred once. The V gene is TRBV28, the J gene TRBJ1-6; no clear D gene. With 6 bases removed from V and 8 bases from J, the gap between germline ends came to 14 bases. Per the germline V gene, CDR1 is MDHEN and CDR2 is SYDVKM. The CDR3 contains 14 residues. The CDR3 sequence is CASSPGPIYSPLHF. CDR3 in DNA: TGTGCCAGCAGCCCTGGACCGATCTATTCACCCCTCCACTTT.

The V call is TRBV4-1, the J call TRBJ2-3, with 9 bases identical to TRBD2. Germline-derived CDR1 and CDR2 are MGHRA and YSYEKL. Trimming took 1 base from V and 0 from J; bases not matched to a gene: 11. This CDR3 is built from 19 residues. CDR3: CASSQGGTSGGRSTDTQYF. DNA for the CDR3: TGCGCCAGCAGCCAAGGTGGGACGAGCGGGGGGCGAAGCACAGATACGCAGTATTTT.

The chain employs TRBV7-9 and TRBJ1-6, with a tentative D call TRBD1 (6 bases). Trimming took 0 bases from V and 10 from J, leaving 13 bases between them. The CDR3 is made up of 15 amino acids. Looked up from germline, CDR1 is SEHNR and CDR2 is FQNEAQ (reference sequence). Here the CDR3 DNA reads TGTGCCAGCAGCTTAGCAAGAACAGGGAGGTCACCCCTCCACTTT. It codes for CASSLARTGRSPLHF.

The V call is TRBV4-1, the J call TRBJ2-7, with D possibly called TRBD1 or TRBD2 (5 bases each). V was trimmed by 4 bases and J by 4 bases, leaving 14 bases between them. The V gene's germline CDR1 is MGHRA and CDR2 YSYEKL. This CDR3 is built from 14 residues. CDR3 sequence reads: CASSPRDGEYEQYF. In DNA form, the CDR3 reads TGCGCCAGCAGCCCCCGGGACGGGGAGTACGAGCAGTACTTC.

CDR3 coding DNA: TGTGCCAGTAGTAGGACAGGGAGCTACGAGCAGTACTTC. This sequence encodes CASSRTGSYEQYF. V is TRBV19 and J is TRBJ2-7, with 8 bases that match TRBD1. The CDR3 runs 13 residues. Looked up from germline, CDR1 is LNHDA and CDR2 is SQIVND (reference sequence). The ends lost 4 bases at V and 3 bases at J; junction bases unmatched: 2.

The rearrangement joins TRBV5-8 to TRBJ2-1; TRBD2 aligns across 14 bases. Germline-derived CDR1 and CDR2 are SGHTS and YDEGEE. This CDR3 region has 16 residues. The junction had 10 bases not matched to a gene; V was cut back by 0 bases and J by 14 bases. CDR3 in amino acids: CASSLGGTSGGANEFF. For the CDR3, the DNA is TGTGCCAGCAGCTTGGGAGGGACTAGCGGGGGCGCAAACGAGTTCTTC.

The table lists this clone with a count of one. The J gene is TRBJ2-5, the V gene TRBV27, with 7 nucleotides matching TRBD2. In germline, CDR1 is MNHEY, CDR2 SMNVEV (reference sequence). V shed 1 base, J shed 5 bases, and the junction held 7 bases outside the gene matches. This CDR3 is 15 amino acids long. The CDR3 is CASSLYGGTGETQYF. The CDR3 coding sequence is TGTGCCAGCAGTTTATACGGGGGGACTGGGGAGACCCAGTACTTC.